This entry lists 4 T cell receptor beta chains sequenced from one sample in a study of regulatory T cells in long-lasting Graves disease. Time point indicated: newly diagnosed GD, antithyroid drugs for less than 3 months. Preparation of the TCR library used RNA extracted from PBMCs. Combining iRepertoire HTBI primers with Arm-PCR of CDR3 regions, the authors built TCR beta libraries. TCRdb analysed the multiplex PCR reads with MiXCR anew, one entry per CDR3 protein. The data hold hundreds of thousands of distinct CDR3 sequences, with roughly a sixth observed a single time. The source material was peripheral blood mononuclear cells (PBMCs), sampled at new diagnosis, from a patient treated with antithyroid drugs. The receptors here all came from a female donor with Graves disease.

Worth noting for this clonotype: This may come from a read error, since a much larger clone is one base off. The V gene is TRBV30, the J gene TRBJ2-3, with D perhaps matching TRBD2 (6 bases). This CDR3 has 13 residues. Germline V CDR1 and CDR2: GTSNPN, SVGIG (reference sequence). Trimming took 5 bases from V and 3 from J, leaving 12 bases between them. CDR3 in amino acids: CAWGRGSTDTQYF. The CDR3 DNA sequence: TGTGCCTGGGGTCGGGGGAGTACAGATACGCAGTATTTT.

This clonotype occurred many times. The junction departs from the called germline gene at one end, perhaps through a read error. The rearrangement links TRBV18 to TRBJ2-3; either TRBD1 or TRBD2 may fit D (5 bases each). The CDR3 spans 12 residues. Germline V gives CDR1 KGHSH, CDR2 LQKENI. The CDR3 here is CASSPSAFVGEF. For the CDR3, the DNA is TGTGCCAGCTCACCCTCGGCCTTTGTGGGGGAATTT.

This clonotype occurred many times. The CDR3 DNA reads as TGCAGTGCTAGAGATCCCGGGGAGACCACAGATACGCAGTATTTT. This translates into CSARDPGETTDTQYF. The rearrangement joins TRBV20-1 to TRBJ2-3; D is possibly TRBD2 (5 bases). V dropped 0 bases and J dropped 2 bases, with 12 bases sitting between them. CDR3 size: 15 residues. Germline V gene sequence: CDR1 DFQATT, CDR2 SNEGSKA (reference sequence).

This clonotype was observed many times. The J gene is TRBJ2-1, the V gene TRBV6-2 or TRBV6-3; a possible D gene is TRBD1 (8 bases). CDR1 MNHEY and CDR2 SVGEGT come from the germline V gene. The CDR3 sequence is 19 residues long. The ends were cut back, 8 bases at V and 8 bases at J, with 34 bases in the middle. The DNA of the CDR3 is TGTGCCAGCGCCTACGTGGGGACTACAGGGGGGGTTGGAGGAGATGAGCAGTTCTTC. It yields the protein CASAYVGTTGGVGGDEQFF.